Below, 32 T cell receptor beta chains from the same sample are listed, as sequenced in a study of blood T cell repertoires in COVID-19. Only in-frame clones appear in the TCRdb table, and some are missing; sequencing was by immunoSEQ multiplex PCR. The sample comprises about 440,000 clones, 80% to 95% of which are singletons, and 0.55% to 0.75% rests with the top ten. Sequencing input: PBMCs or T cells enriched from blood (not recorded which). Every receptor here comes from a young man who had recovered from COVID-19.

The chain links TRBV5-5 to TRBJ2-5; 8 positions match TRBD1. The CDR3 has 14 residues. CDR1 SGHKS and CDR2 YYEKEE come from the germline V gene (reference sequence). J lost 5 bases, V lost 5 bases, and 8 bases had no gene match. The CDR3 loop reads CASSVTGGRETQYF. Written as DNA, the CDR3 is TGTGCCAGCAGTGTAACAGGGGGGCGGGAGACCCAGTACTTC.

This rearrangement joins TRBV7-9 to TRBJ1-2, with TRBD1 matching 8 bases. CDR1 is SEHNR and CDR2 is FQNEAQ in the germline V gene (reference sequence). V shed 5 bases, J shed 0 bases, and the junction held 2 bases outside the gene matches. The CDR3 sequence is 14 residues long. The CDR3 bases are TGTGCCAGCAGCAAGGGACAGGCTAACTATGGCTACACCTTC. It yields the protein CASSKGQANYGYTF. The full variable domain, its missing parts supplied by reference TRBV7-9 and TRBJ1-2, is DTGVSQNPRHKITKRGQNVTFRCDPISEHNRLYWYRQTLGQGPEFLTYFQNEAQLEKSRLLSDRFSAERPKGSFSTLEIQRTEQGDSAMYLCASSKGQANYGYTFGSGTRLTVV.

The chain uses TRBV19 and TRBJ1-4; no firm D call. V was clipped by 7 bases and J by 2 bases, with 8 bases between them. Germline V gene lookup returns CDR1 LNHDA and CDR2 SQIVND (reference sequence). CDR3 length equals 13 residues. The CDR3 protein is CASNRFTNEKLFF. Written as DNA, the CDR3 is TGTGCCAGTAACCGGTTCACTAATGAAAAACTGTTTTTT.

This clone was counted a few times. The rearrangement uses TRBV20-1 and TRBJ1-2; tentative D call: TRBD1 (5 bases). Germline V CDR1 and CDR2: DFQATT, SNEGSKA (reference sequence). The length of the CDR3 is 11 residues. Deletions cut 6 bases from V and 8 bases from J, with 13 bases between. The CDR3 nucleotides read TGCAGTGCCAGCGTAGGACAAGGCTACACCTTC. Encoded protein: CSASVGQGYTF.

CDR3 in DNA: TGTGCCTGGACCGAAAGTGCGCCTGAAGCTTTCTTT. Its translation: CAWTESAPEAFF. The V call is TRBV30, the J call TRBJ1-1; no clear D. The CDR3 contains 12 residues. Germline CDR1 and CDR2: GTSNPN and SVGIG (reference sequence). Deletions cut 4 bases from V and 6 bases from J, with 12 bases between.

The chain links TRBV27 to TRBJ2-1; D might be TRBD2 (5 bases). Germline CDR1 reads MNHEY; CDR2 reads SMNVEV (reference sequence). V was pared by 6 bases and J by 7 bases, with 13 bases between. The CDR3 is 13 residues long. CDR3 sequence (DNA): TGTGCCAGCAGCCGGGTCCCGGGGAATGAGCAGTTCTTC. It codes for CASSRVPGNEQFF.

This chain connects TRBV6-5 to TRBJ2-7, with TRBD1 matching 8 bases. This CDR3 is built from 15 residues. Looked up from germline, CDR1 is MNHEY and CDR2 is SVGAGI. The V segment lost 3 bases and the J segment 0 bases; nucleotides outside the gene matches: 4. This chain's CDR3 is CASSYDRGPSYEQYF. CDR3 sequence (DNA): TGTGCCAGCAGTTATGACAGGGGTCCCTCCTACGAGCAGTACTTC.

The rearrangement uses TRBV7-9 and TRBJ2-2, with 8 nucleotides matching TRBD1. The CDR3 has 15 amino acids. Per the germline V gene, CDR1 is SEHNR and CDR2 is FQNEAQ (reference sequence). The J segment lost 6 bases and the V segment lost 2 bases, leaving 5 bases of the junction unmatched. The CDR3 region is CASSLFRGQAGELFF. The CDR3 DNA reads as TGTGCCAGCAGCTTATTCAGGGGGCAGGCCGGGGAGCTGTTTTTT.

The chain uses TRBV15 and TRBJ2-3; D might be TRBD2 (5 bases). The CDR3 spans 14 residues. Trimming removed 1 base from V and 0 bases from J, with 5 bases in between. Germline values: CDR1 LNHNV, CDR2 YYDKDF (reference sequence). The CDR3 region is CATSRGTSTDTQYF. DNA of the CDR3: TGTGCCACCAGCAGAGGGACTAGCACAGATACGCAGTATTTT.

The chain couples TRBV5-1 to TRBJ2-7, with 13 bases matching TRBD2. V lost 4 bases and J lost 4; bases outside the gene matches: 8. Per germline, CDR1 SGHRS and CDR2 YFSETQ. The CDR3 is 16 residues long. Here the CDR3 reads CASSPGLAGIGYEQYF. DNA for the CDR3: TGCGCCAGCAGCCCGGGACTAGCGGGAATCGGTTACGAGCAGTACTTC.

This clone appeared a single time. This chain joins TRBV19 and TRBJ1-1; TRBD1 is a possible D gene (5 bases). This CDR3 region has 11 residues. V lost 9 bases and J 5 bases, leaving 10 bases between the germline ends. CDR1 is LNHDA, CDR2 SQIVND, per germline (reference sequence). For the CDR3, the DNA is TGTGCCAGCCGCGGGACGACTGAAGCTTTCTTT. As protein: CASRGTTEAFF.

V gene TRBV12-3 or TRBV12-4 combines with J gene TRBJ1-1, with a possible D match to TRBD1 (5 bases). This CDR3 has 11 residues. The V gene lost 8 bases and the J gene lost 11 bases, with 15 bases spanning the gap. The CDR3 bases are TGTGCCAGCTCCTCGGGGGTTACGGCTTTCTTT. Translating gives CASSSGVTAFF.

The rearrangement links TRBV18 to TRBJ2-2, with 7 bases identical to TRBD1. CDR3 length: 18 residues. V was clipped by 0 bases and J by 6 bases; unmatched bases: 13. Looked up from germline, CDR1 is KGHSH and CDR2 is LQKENI. The CDR3 DNA reads TGTGCCAGCTCACCACCTACCGGAAACGCTCAGGGGGCCGGGGAGCTGTTTTTT. This translates into CASSPPTGNAQGAGELFF.

V and J are TRBV3-1 (or the pseudogene TRBV3-2) and TRBJ2-5; 11 bases match TRBD2. The J segment lost 5 bases and the V segment lost 4 bases, leaving 9 bases of the junction unmatched. The CDR3 totals 16 residues. The germline gives CDR1 LGHDT, CDR2 YNNKEL (reference sequence). The CDR3 DNA reads as TGTGCCAGCAGCCCGCGACTAGCGGGAAATAGGGAGACCCAGTACTTC. As protein: CASSPRLAGNRETQYF.

Concerning this clone: The same CDR3 also results from other DNA sequences found in this sample. The chain has TRBV18 and TRBJ1-2; weak D call: TRBD1 (5 bases). There are 13 residues in the CDR3. Germline assignment: CDR1 KGHSH and CDR2 LQKENI. V was shortened by 3 bases and J by 1 base, with 6 bases between the two germline ends. The CDR3: CASSPQGNYGYTF. CDR3 sequence (DNA): TGTGCCAGCTCACCCCAGGGTAACTATGGCTACACCTTC.

The rearrangement uses TRBV2 and TRBJ1-3, with 12 bases lining up with TRBD1. The ends lost 1 base at V and 0 bases at J; junction bases unmatched: 22. The CDR3 covers 24 residues. Germline CDR1 reads SNHLY; CDR2 reads FYNNEI. The CDR3 loop is CASSEGGPSLRGDRGPYSGNTIYF. DNA for the CDR3: TGTGCCAGCAGTGAAGGCGGTCCATCTCTTCGTGGGGACAGGGGGCCTTACTCTGGAAACACCATATATTTT. Combining the CDR3 with reference TRBV2 and TRBJ1-3 gives the whole variable domain EPEVTQTPSHQVTQMGQEVILRCVPISNHLYFYWYRQILGQKVEFLVSFYNNEISEKSEIFDDQFSVERPDGSNFTLKIRSTKLEDSAMYFCASSEGGPSLRGDRGPYSGNTIYFGEGSWLTVV.

The genes are TRBV5-1 and TRBJ2-5; 9 bases are shared with TRBD2. Germline V gene lookup returns CDR1 SGHRS and CDR2 YFSETQ. Trimming at V came to 4 bases and at J to 3 bases, leaving 1 base not matched to a gene. This CDR3 has 13 amino acids. The CDR3: CASSRLAEETQYF. The DNA of the CDR3 is TGCGCCAGCAGCCGACTAGCGGAAGAGACCCAGTACTTC.

J is TRBJ1-2 and V is TRBV3-1 (or the pseudogene TRBV3-2), with D possibly being TRBD1 (6 bases). Germline CDR1 and CDR2: LGHDT and YNNKEL (reference sequence). This CDR3 has 15 residues. Trimming took 3 bases from V and 5 from J, leaving 16 bases between them. CDR3 nucleotide sequence: TGTGCCAGCAGCCAGAGACAGGTCCTAAATTATGGCTACACCTTC. This codes for CASSQRQVLNYGYTF.

Only a few counts were recorded for this clone. This rearrangement joins TRBV19 to TRBJ2-2; D gene uncertain. The CDR3 runs to 16 residues. Per the germline V gene, CDR1 is LNHDA and CDR2 is SQIVND (reference sequence). Trimming took off 4 bases at V and 3 bases at J, with 15 bases between the two ends. CDR3 residues: CASSKIWQVHTGELFF. In DNA form, the CDR3 reads TGTGCCAGTAGTAAAATCTGGCAGGTCCACACCGGGGAGCTGTTTTTT. Variable domain in full (rest from reference TRBV19 and TRBJ2-2): DGGITQSPKYLFRKEGQNVTLSCEQNLNHDAMYWYRQDPGQGLRLIYYSQIVNDFQKGDIAEGYSVSREKKESFPLTVTSAQKNPTAFYLCASSKIWQVHTGELFFGEGSRLTVL.

The chain employs TRBV6-5 and TRBJ1-2, with 7 nucleotides matching TRBD1. Per the germline V gene, CDR1 is MNHEY and CDR2 is SVGAGI. Trimming took 6 bases from V and 7 from J; bases not matched to a gene: 8. The CDR3 extends over 13 amino acids. CDR3 sequence reads: CASSRQGKSGYTF. Written as DNA, the CDR3 is TGTGCCAGCAGCCGACAGGGCAAGAGTGGCTACACCTTC.

V is TRBV5-3 and J is TRBJ1-6, with D tentatively TRBD1 (5 bases). TRBV5-3 is reported as an ORF; its role is uncertain. CDR3 length: 17 amino acids. V lost 1 base, J lost 8 bases, and 19 bases lay in between. CDR3 sequence: CARSLRQPHPFHSPLHF. The DNA for the CDR3 is TGTGCCAGAAGCTTGAGACAGCCGCACCCTTTTCATTCACCCCTCCACTTT.

V is TRBV9 and J is TRBJ1-3; TRBD1 aligns across 7 bases. The CDR3 runs to 17 residues. Germline V gene sequence: CDR1 SGDLS, CDR2 YYNGEE. J was trimmed by 0 bases and V by 4 bases; bases with no gene match: 10. This CDR3 reads CASSPRQGRSSGNTIYF. For the CDR3, the DNA is TGTGCCAGCAGCCCTCGACAGGGAAGGAGCTCTGGAAACACCATATATTTT.

Points on this clone: A read error may explain this, as a much larger clone is one base away. Other nucleotide sequences in the sample specify the same CDR3. This rearrangement joins TRBV3-1 (or the pseudogene TRBV3-2) to TRBJ1-5, with D perhaps TRBD1 (6 bases). The CDR3 has 14 residues. The germline CDR1 and CDR2 sequences are LGHDT and YNNKEL (reference sequence). Trimming pared 6 bases from V and 3 bases from J, leaving 12 bases between. CDR3 sequence reads: CASSQTGTNQPQHF. The CDR3 DNA reads TGTGCCAGCAGTCAAACAGGGACCAATCAGCCCCAGCATTTT.

This clone showed up just once. The chain couples TRBV7-3 to TRBJ1-3; 10 nucleotides align to TRBD1. CDR1 is SGHTA, CDR2 FQGTGA, per germline. The length of the CDR3 is 15 residues. Trimming at V came to 2 bases and at J to 4 bases, leaving 2 bases not matched to a gene. Here the CDR3 DNA reads TGTGCCAGCAGCTTAGGGACAGGGGTAGGAAACACCATATATTTT. It specifies CASSLGTGVGNTIYF.

The rearrangement links TRBV5-1 to TRBJ2-7; weak D call: TRBD2 (5 bases). Germline V gene sequence: CDR1 SGHRS, CDR2 YFSETQ. V was shortened by 4 bases and J by 0 bases, with 20 bases between the two germline ends. CDR3 size: 17 residues. The DNA for the CDR3 is TGCGCCAGCAGCCTGGGAGCAGGTGGCCGCAGCTCCTACGAGCAGTACTTC. Protein sequence: CASSLGAGGRSSYEQYF.

The rearrangement links TRBV27 to TRBJ1-6; D ambiguous. V was shortened by 4 bases and J by 7 bases, with 20 bases between the two germline ends. Germline V CDR1 and CDR2: MNHEY, SMNVEV (reference sequence). The CDR3 consists of 17 residues. The CDR3 sequence: CASSSPTVRGRNSPLHF. In DNA, the CDR3 is TGTGCCAGCAGTTCGCCCACCGTACGGGGTAGGAATTCACCCCTCCACTTT.

The chain couples TRBV28 to TRBJ2-7, with 8 bases fitting TRBD2. Germline V lookup: CDR1 MDHEN, CDR2 SYDVKM. V shed 3 bases and J 6 bases; nucleotides not matched to a gene: 10. The CDR3 consists of 15 residues. CDR3 region: CASSLSGGASLEQYF. Here the CDR3 DNA reads TGTGCCAGCAGTTTGTCCGGGGGGGCCTCGCTCGAGCAGTACTTC.

The chain has TRBV5-1 and TRBJ2-1; 8 bases line up with TRBD2. The CDR3 consists of 17 residues. CDR1 is SGHRS, CDR2 YFSETQ, per germline. V was clipped by 0 bases and J by 0 bases; unmatched bases: 5. The DNA for the CDR3 is TGCGCCAGCAGCTTGGAACTAGCGGATAACTCCTACAATGAGCAGTTCTTC. Translated, it gives CASSLELADNSYNEQFF.

This clone was seen just once. The chain uses TRBV3-1 (or the pseudogene TRBV3-2) and TRBJ2-1; 13 bases match TRBD2. V dropped 0 bases and J dropped 8; count of bases not matched to a gene: 19. Germline loops: CDR1 LGHDT, CDR2 YNNKEL (reference sequence). The CDR3 has 21 amino acids. CDR3 amino acids: CASSQEGDYGLAGAIGDEQFF. CDR3 nucleotide sequence: TGTGCCAGCAGCCAAGAGGGGGATTACGGACTAGCGGGAGCCATCGGCGATGAGCAGTTCTTC.

This chain connects TRBV5-4 to TRBJ2-1; 10 bases agree with TRBD1. V lost 2 bases and J lost 9; bases outside the gene matches: 11. Germline V gene lookup returns CDR1 SGHNT and CDR2 YYREEE (reference sequence). The CDR3 loop spans 16 amino acids. As DNA, the CDR3 is TGTGCCAGCAGCTTACCTCCGGGACAGGGGACTGGTGAGCAGTTCTTC. Translation: CASSLPPGQGTGEQFF.

The chain links TRBV5-4 to TRBJ1-1; D remains ambiguous. The CDR3 totals 15 residues. CDR1 and CDR2 (germline): SGHNT, YYREEE (reference sequence). V gave up 0 bases and J gave up 6 bases, with 15 bases separating them. CDR3 in amino acids: CASSLAAVRVAEAFF. The CDR3, as DNA: TGTGCCAGCAGCTTGGCGGCAGTGAGGGTAGCTGAAGCTTTCTTT.

J is TRBJ1-3 and V is TRBV19, with 7 positions matching TRBD1. This CDR3 has 15 residues. Losses at the gene ends were 6 bases for V and 0 bases for J; bases not matched to a gene: 5. CDR1 LNHDA and CDR2 SQIVND come from the germline V gene (reference sequence). The CDR3 nucleotides are TGTGCCAGTAGACCCCGACAGGGCTCTGGAAACACCATATATTTT. This translates into CASRPRQGSGNTIYF. The variable domain in full, completed from reference TRBV19 and TRBJ1-3, reads DGGITQSPKYLFRKEGQNVTLSCEQNLNHDAMYWYRQDPGQGLRLIYYSQIVNDFQKGDIAEGYSVSREKKESFPLTVTSAQKNPTAFYLCASRPRQGSGNTIYFGEGSWLTVV.